The sequence of this T cell receptor (beta chain) was determined in a study of T cell responses to AZD1222 COVID-19 vaccine. The CDR3 length is 14 residues. V shed 5 bases and J shed 1 base, with 11 bases lying between them. CDR1 is WSHSY and CDR2 is SAAADI in the germline V gene. Only in-frame clones appear in the TCRdb table, and some are missing; sequencing was by immunoSEQ multiplex PCR. The sample includes about 120,000 clones, 86% seen only once; the top ten take approximately 2.9%. This clone was detected only once. The antigen is not known. General study results and limits: The donor group comprised mostly white British people and more females; the analysis possibly underestimated clonal diversity.

The chain recombines TRBV10-2 with TRBJ1-1; no clear D. This receptor was obtained from an adult who received the AZD1222 COVID-19 vaccine. The sample in question was peripheral blood, obtained 28 days after the second AZD1222 dose. CDR3 bases: TGCGCCAGCAGTCAGGTCGGGTCGAACACTGAAGCTTTCTTT. Residues: CASSQVGSNTEAFF.